Following are 26 T cell receptor beta chains from one sample sequenced in a study of post-analysis software for immune sequencing data (dated by TCRdb to about 2015). The receptor library was made with PCR. For sequencing, an Illumina HiSeq 2500 was employed. Unique molecular identifiers were incorporated into TCR beta cDNA libraries to reduce PCR and sequencing biases. Clones were called with MiXCR by TCRdb after fastp trimmed the public reads at Q25, and only in-frame beta chains were retained. Rows with a matching CDR3 protein are joined into one entry that keeps the most common DNA and genes. This sample has approximately 770,000 distinct CDR3 sequences in its table, and roughly 46% of those were observed once. The ten largest clones take up just under 5% of the sample. General conclusions and limits of the study: Roughly 5 TRBV segments, including TRBV5-6, TRBV5-1 and TRBV20-1, were significantly more frequent in patients than controls.

No antigen is known for these receptors. The specimen was blood. The receptors were sampled from a girl aged 10 to 17 with multiple sclerosis.

This clonotype was seen once. The genes are TRBV3-1 and TRBJ2-5; D might be TRBD2 (5 bases). V lost 2 bases, J lost 5 bases, and 12 bases lay in between. CDR1 and CDR2 (germline): LGHDT, YNNKEL (reference sequence). CDR3 length: 14 residues. CDR3 region: CASSQRTRLETQYF. In DNA form, the CDR3 reads TGTGCCAGCAGCCAACGGACTCGGTTGGAGACCCAGTACTTC.

This clonotype was counted a few times. The rearrangement uses TRBV29-1 and TRBJ1-2; the match to TRBD1 covers 7 bases. CDR1 and CDR2 (germline): SQVTM, ANQGSEA. This CDR3 comprises 12 residues. V was pared by 8 bases and J by 6 bases, with 9 bases of the junction left unmatched. This CDR3 reads CSHLQGTDGYTF. The CDR3 DNA reads TGCAGCCATTTACAGGGGACGGATGGCTACACCTTC.

This chain connects TRBV5-1 to TRBJ1-4, with unresolved D. Deletions cut 2 bases from V and 4 bases from J, with 9 bases between. The CDR3 consists of 14 residues. The germline gives CDR1 SGHRS, CDR2 YFSETQ. The CDR3, as DNA: TGCGCCAGCAGCTTTTTCGGGGTTAATGAAAAACTGTTTTTT. This sequence encodes CASSFFGVNEKLFF.

This clonotype was detected only a few times. The chain links TRBV28 to TRBJ2-3; possibly TRBD2 for D (6 bases). Trimming pared 3 bases from V and 2 bases from J, leaving 15 bases between. Germline assignment: CDR1 MDHEN and CDR2 SYDVKM. This CDR3 region has 16 residues. The CDR3 protein is CASSFGAPSATDTQYF. In DNA form, the CDR3 reads TGTGCCAGCAGTTTTGGCGCCCCTAGCGCCACAGATACGCAGTATTTT.

The chain employs TRBV5-1 and TRBJ1-1; a possible D gene is TRBD1 (6 bases). The CDR3 spans 17 residues. V lost 5 bases, J lost 4 bases, and 24 bases lay in between. Germline-derived CDR1 and CDR2 are SGHRS and YFSETQ. DNA of the CDR3: TGCGCCAGCAGTCCATGGGGTGCGGGGGCAGGTGGCACTGAAGCTTTCTTT. Translation: CASSPWGAGAGGTEAFF.

This clonotype was seen a few times. The gene calls are TRBV27 and TRBJ1-6; the D gene is possibly TRBD1 (6 bases). Trimming shortened V by 4 bases and J by 10 bases, and 8 bases separated the two germline ends. There are 12 residues in the CDR3. Germline V CDR1 and CDR2: MNHEY, SMNVEV (reference sequence). CDR3 coding DNA: TGTGCCAGCAGTTCCAGGGGATCACCCCTCCACTTT. This gives the protein CASSSRGSPLHF.

The chain links TRBV5-1 to TRBJ2-3; D gene uncertain. CDR3 length: 14 amino acids. The V end was cut by 4 bases, the J end by 4 bases, with 13 bases between. CDR1 and CDR2 from the germline V gene are SGHRS and YFSETQ. The CDR3 region is CASSPPSSSDTQYF. CDR3 coding DNA: TGCGCCAGCAGCCCCCCATCGTCATCAGATACGCAGTATTTT.

The rearrangement uses TRBV3-1 and TRBJ2-1, with 10 nucleotides matching TRBD2. The V segment lost 4 bases and the J segment 8 bases; nucleotides outside the gene matches: 5. The CDR3 contains 14 residues. CDR1 is LGHDT, CDR2 YNNKEL, per germline (reference sequence). The CDR3 DNA reads as TGTGCCAGCAGCCCTAGCGGGAGAAGGGATGAGCAGTTCTTC. Amino acids: CASSPSGRRDEQFF.

This sequence joins TRBV6-5 and TRBJ2-1, with 14 bases fitting TRBD2. V lost 0 bases to trimming and J lost 8 bases; unmatched junction nucleotides: 12. CDR1 MNHEY and CDR2 SVGAGI come from the germline V gene. The CDR3 spans 19 residues. CDR3 coding DNA: TGTGCCAGCAGTTACTCAACCGGGACTAGCGGGAGCAGCAGGTATGAGCAGTTCTTC. Protein product: CASSYSTGTSGSSRYEQFF.

The rearrangement joins TRBV7-2 to TRBJ2-5; D is perhaps TRBD2 (6 bases). The V end lost 0 bases, the J end lost 5 bases, and 16 bases lay between the germline ends. The CDR3 runs to 16 residues. Per germline, CDR1 SGHTA and CDR2 FQGNSA. The CDR3 sequence: CASSLAPRGSGETQYF. CDR3 nucleotides: TGTGCCAGCAGCTTAGCTCCTCGGGGGAGTGGGGAGACCCAGTACTTC.

In its sample, this clonotype was seen many times. This chain links TRBV5-6 with TRBJ2-7; weak D call: TRBD2 (6 bases). This CDR3 region has 12 residues. V gave up 4 bases and J gave up 6 bases, with 11 bases separating them. CDR1 is SGHDT, CDR2 YYEEEE, per germline. CDR3 bases: TGTGCCAGCAGCACGGGACTCCGCGAGCAGTACTTC. It specifies CASSTGLREQYF. Together with reference TRBV5-6 and TRBJ2-7, the CDR3 gives the full variable domain: DAGVTQSPTHLIKTRGQQVTLRCSPKSGHDTVSWYQQALGQGPQFIFQYYEEEERQRGNFPDRFSGHQFPNYSSELNVNALLLGDSALYLCASSTGLREQYFGPGTRLTVT.

This clonotype came up a few times. The chain recombines TRBV20-1 with TRBJ2-3; TRBD2 agrees at 8 bases. The CDR3 length is 16 residues. Germline V gene sequence: CDR1 DFQATT, CDR2 SNEGSKA (reference sequence). V dropped 4 bases and J dropped 5; count of bases not matched to a gene: 14. The CDR3 protein is CSATVDWREEGDTQYF. CDR3 nucleotides: TGCAGTGCTACCGTGGACTGGCGGGAGGAAGGAGATACGCAGTATTTT.

The rearrangement uses TRBV7-3 and TRBJ2-3; 7 bases fit TRBD2. The CDR3 runs 15 residues. Germline V gives CDR1 SGHTA, CDR2 FQGTGA. Trimming at V came to 5 bases and at J to 5 bases, leaving 10 bases not matched to a gene. This CDR3 reads CASSLTGGSGDTQYF. CDR3 sequence (DNA): TGTGCCAGCAGCCTTACTGGCGGGAGTGGAGATACGCAGTATTTT.

This clonotype has more than one count but fewer than ten. The chain uses TRBV27 and TRBJ1-6; the D is unclear. Trimming pared 2 bases from V and 4 bases from J, leaving 9 bases between. The CDR3 is 15 amino acids. Germline V lookup: CDR1 MNHEY, CDR2 SMNVEV (reference sequence). CDR3 sequence: CASSLVGLYNSPLHF. CDR3 sequence (DNA): TGTGCCAGCAGTTTAGTTGGACTGTATAATTCACCCCTCCACTTT.

The rearrangement joins TRBV20-1 to TRBJ2-1; tentatively, D is TRBD1 (5 bases). Per germline, CDR1 DFQATT and CDR2 SNEGSKA (reference sequence). V lost 3 bases, J lost 2 bases, and 11 bases lay in between. The CDR3 spans 14 residues. CDR3 bases: TGCAGTGCTAGGCCGCAGGGTGCCTACAATGAGCAGTTCTTC. It encodes CSARPQGAYNEQFF.

Here the CDR3 DNA reads TGCGCCAGCAGCCTAGCCCGGGGCTTCTACGAGCAGTACTTC. Protein: CASSLARGFYEQYF. The rearrangement joins TRBV4-3 to TRBJ2-7, with D perhaps assigned TRBD1 or TRBD2 (5 bases each). Per germline, CDR1 LGHNA and CDR2 YSLEER. V was trimmed by 4 bases and J by 3 bases, leaving 13 bases between them. The CDR3 loop spans 14 amino acids.

This clonotype was observed a handful of times. J is TRBJ2-7 and V is TRBV24-1, with D possibly being TRBD1 (5 bases). There are 14 residues in the CDR3. Germline values: CDR1 KGHDR, CDR2 SFDVKD. The germline V and J ends were trimmed by 4 bases and 2 bases, with 11 bases remaining between them. DNA of the CDR3: TGTGCCACCAGTGACTACAGGAGACCCTACGAGCAGTACTTC. This sequence encodes CATSDYRRPYEQYF.

This clonotype has more than one count but fewer than ten. The gene calls are TRBV7-2 and TRBJ1-2, with 11 bases aligning to TRBD1. CDR1 SGHTA and CDR2 FQGNSA come from the germline V gene. V trimming: 5 bases; J trimming: 7 bases; junction bases outside the gene matches: 9. The CDR3 covers 15 residues. CDR3: CASSPPGQGAFGYTF. The DNA for the CDR3 is TGTGCCAGCAGCCCCCCAGGACAGGGGGCCTTTGGCTACACCTTC.

A word on this clonotype: The junction shows a germline mismatch at one end, possibly a read error. The chain employs TRBV20-1 and TRBJ1-1, with D uncertain. This CDR3 contains 12 residues. The germline V gene has CDR1 DFQATT and CDR2 SNEGSKA (reference sequence). The CDR3 region has the DNA TGCAGGGCTAGACACCCGAACACTGAAGCTTTCTTT. Protein product: CRARHPNTEAFF.

As to this clonotype: The junction differs from germline at one of its ends, possibly a read error. This sequence joins TRBV29-1 and TRBJ2-3; D is unclear. This CDR3 has 14 residues. Germline CDR1 is SQVTM and CDR2 is ANQGSEA. The CDR3 spells CSVDGGISTDAQYF. The CDR3 DNA reads as TGCAGCGTTGACGGTGGGATTAGCACAGATGCGCAGTATTTT.

This chain uses TRBV7-9 with TRBJ1-5; D call uncertain. Between the trimmed V and J ends, which lost 4 bases and 6 bases, there was a span of 7 bases. This CDR3 comprises 12 residues. Germline V gives CDR1 SEHNR, CDR2 FQNEAQ (reference sequence). The CDR3 DNA is TGTGCCAGCAGCTATTACGGTCAGCCCCAGCATTTT. It specifies CASSYYGQPQHF.

The chain links TRBV24-1 to TRBJ2-1, with 8 bases fitting TRBD1. Trimming removed 5 bases from V and 8 bases from J; junction bases left unmatched: 7. CDR3 length: 14 amino acids. Germline CDR1 is KGHDR and CDR2 is SFDVKD. The CDR3 DNA follows: TGTGCCACCAGTGCCCCGGACAGGGCTGATGAGCAGTTCTTC. Translation gives CATSAPDRADEQFF.

As regards this clonotype: A read error may account for a junction end that differs from germline. The chain couples TRBV29-1 to TRBJ1-1, with TRBD1 matching 7 bases. Germline V gene lookup returns CDR1 SQVTM and CDR2 ANQGSEA. The CDR3 length is 12 residues. The CDR3 nucleotides are TGCAGCGTAGATACAGGGGACACTGAGGCTTTCTTT. It codes for CSVDTGDTEAFF.

The rearrangement uses TRBV6-5 and TRBJ2-5; D is uncertain. Trimming pared 7 bases from V and 9 bases from J, leaving 12 bases between. The CDR3 spans 11 residues. Germline assignment: CDR1 MNHEY and CDR2 SVGAGI. In nucleotides, the CDR3 is TGTGCCAGCAAGGACCTCGTGGCCCAGTACTTC. It codes for CASKDLVAQYF.

This clonotype has a single count. V is TRBV29-1 and J is TRBJ2-1; 8 bases match TRBD2. Near its end, the DNA agrees better with TRBJ2-7, so the J call may be wrong. There are 15 residues in the CDR3. The germline gives CDR1 SQVTM, CDR2 ANQGSEA. CDR3 amino acids: CSVGVSGSSYNEQYF. The CDR3 region has the DNA TGCAGCGTTGGAGTAAGCGGGAGCTCCTACAATGAGCAGTACTTC.

The table lists this clonotype with a few counts. The rearrangement uses TRBV7-6 and TRBJ2-5, with a weak D call TRBD2 (6 bases). CDR3 length: 16 amino acids. Germline CDR1 is SGHVS and CDR2 is FNYEAQ. V was clipped by 5 bases and J by 3 bases, with 19 bases between them. CDR3: CASSNPAGMREETQYF. The CDR3 nucleotides read TGTGCCAGCAGCAACCCGGCGGGGATGCGGGAAGAGACCCAGTACTTC.